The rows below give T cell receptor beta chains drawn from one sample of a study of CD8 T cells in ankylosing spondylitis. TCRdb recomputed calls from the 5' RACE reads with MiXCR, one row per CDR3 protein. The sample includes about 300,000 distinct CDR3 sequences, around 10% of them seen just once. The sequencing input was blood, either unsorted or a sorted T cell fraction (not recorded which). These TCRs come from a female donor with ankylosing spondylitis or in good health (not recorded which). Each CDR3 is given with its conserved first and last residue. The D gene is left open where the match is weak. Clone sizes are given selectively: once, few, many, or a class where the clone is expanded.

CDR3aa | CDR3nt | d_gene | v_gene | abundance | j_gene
CASSEDSFNQPQHF | TGTGCCAGCAGTGAAGACAGTTTCAATCAGCCCCAGCATTTT | - | TRBV2 | few | TRBJ1-5
CASSLGSSATYEQYF | TGTGCCAGCAGCTTAGGTTCAAGCGCAACCTACGAGCAGTACTTC | - | TRBV7-2 | many | TRBJ2-7
CASSLRTANYGYTF | TGTGCCAGCAGCTTACGGACGGCTAACTATGGCTACACCTTC | - | TRBV7-2 | - | TRBJ1-2
CASSTDAVLALSYEQYF | TGTGCCAGCAGTACCGACGCGGTACTAGCGCTATCCTACGAGCAGTACTTC | TRBD2 | TRBV28 | many | TRBJ2-7
CAIRSVGDTQYF | TGTGCCATCAGGTCGGTCGGAGATACGCAGTATTTT | - | TRBV10-3 | - | TRBJ2-3
CASSLATGGAGELFF | TGTGCCAGCAGTTTGGCCACAGGGGGCGCGGGGGAGCTGTTTTTT | TRBD1 | TRBV12-3/TRBV12-4 | many | TRBJ2-2
CASSLWVANNEQFF | TGTGCCAGCAGCTTATGGGTAGCAAACAATGAGCAGTTCTTC | - | TRBV11-2 | many | TRBJ2-1
CASSLDRQFSIHTDTQYF | TGTGCCAGCAGCTTAGACCGTCAGTTTTCTATTCACACAGATACGCAGTATTTT | - | TRBV9 | few | TRBJ2-3
CASSLDTGTDQETQYF | TGTGCTAGCAGCTTAGATACCGGGACAGACCAAGAGACCCAGTACTTC | TRBD1 | TRBV7-7 | - | TRBJ2-5
CASSGGGLIYNEQFF | TGTGCCAGCAGTGGGGGGGGACTTATCTACAATGAGCAGTTCTTC | TRBD2 | TRBV2 | few | TRBJ2-1
CASSLGQAGGFNQPQHF | TGTGCCAGCAGCTTGGGACAGGCGGGGGGGTTCAATCAGCCCCAGCATTTT | TRBD1 | TRBV7-2 | few | TRBJ1-5
CASSIGVGQYF | TGTGCCAGCAGCATTGGGGTAGGGCAGTATTTT | - | TRBV7-2 | few | TRBJ2-3
CASSYRDRQGEQFF | TGTGCCAGCAGCTACAGGGACAGACAAGGGGAGCAGTTCTTC | TRBD1 | TRBV7-8 | many | TRBJ2-1
CATSDLKTGGDQPQHF | TGTGCCACCAGTGATCTAAAAACAGGGGGGGATCAGCCCCAGCATTTT | TRBD1 | TRBV24-1 | few | TRBJ1-5
CASSPLENTGELFF | TGTGCCAGCTCACCATTGGAGAACACCGGGGAGCTGTTTTTT | - | TRBV18 | - | TRBJ2-2
CASSQDLGRDYGYTF | TGTGCCAGCAGCCAAGATTTGGGCAGGGACTATGGCTACACCTTC | - | TRBV4-2 | many | TRBJ1-2
CASSRGGSTDTQYF | TGCGCCAGCAGCAGGGGGGGCTCCACAGATACGCAGTATTTT | - | TRBV5-1 | many | TRBJ2-3
CASSLGTVYNEQFF | TGTGCCAGCAGTCTCGGGACAGTTTACAATGAGCAGTTCTTC | TRBD1 | TRBV12-3/TRBV12-4 | many | TRBJ2-1
CASSPRAGLKMSEQYF | TGTGCCAGCTCACCACGCGCAGGGCTAAAGATGAGCGAGCAGTACTTC | - | TRBV18 | few | TRBJ2-7
CASSWETSGSYEQYF | TGTGCCAGCAGCTGGGAGACTAGCGGTTCCTACGAGCAGTACTTC | TRBD2 | TRBV7-2 | - | TRBJ2-7
CASSYDRGRTGELFF | TGCGCCAGCAGCTACGACAGAGGGAGGACCGGGGAGCTGTTTTTT | - | TRBV5-1 | few | TRBJ2-2
CASSLAYNGEQFF | TGTGCCAGCAGCTTAGCGTACAATGGTGAGCAGTTCTTC | - | TRBV11-1 | - | TRBJ2-1